The T cell receptor beta chain under discussion was sequenced for a study of cytomegalovirus exposure and HLA in healthy donors. Germline CDR1 is SNHLY and CDR2 is FYNNEI. The J segment lost 1 base and the V segment lost 7 bases, leaving 5 bases of the junction unmatched. The CDR3 is made up of 15 amino acids. This clone turned up a few times. Its antigen remains unidentified. PCR used 60 Vbeta primers and 13 Jbeta primers. The method was immunoSEQ multiplex PCR; TCRdb's version includes in-frame clones alone and lacks a portion of them. Among around 150,000 clones listed, more than 75% were seen once. Regarding the study as a whole: A reported reduction in N-insertions relative to the approximately 690-donor mean was seen in an Asian-associated ancestry cluster in a later analysis. V- and J-gene trimming of TCR beta was linked (in a later analysis) to a missense DCLRE1C variant. It is likely that the observed cluster of highly shared sequence variants was a sequencing artifact.

This chain connects TRBV2 to TRBJ1-5; the match to TRBD1 covers 9 bases. This sequence was found in a woman in her forties in good health and CMV-seronegative. The sample comprised PBMCs. The CDR3 DNA is TGTGCCAGCAAGACAGGGGGGACCAGCAATCAGCCCCAGCATTTT. Translated: CASKTGGTSNQPQHF.